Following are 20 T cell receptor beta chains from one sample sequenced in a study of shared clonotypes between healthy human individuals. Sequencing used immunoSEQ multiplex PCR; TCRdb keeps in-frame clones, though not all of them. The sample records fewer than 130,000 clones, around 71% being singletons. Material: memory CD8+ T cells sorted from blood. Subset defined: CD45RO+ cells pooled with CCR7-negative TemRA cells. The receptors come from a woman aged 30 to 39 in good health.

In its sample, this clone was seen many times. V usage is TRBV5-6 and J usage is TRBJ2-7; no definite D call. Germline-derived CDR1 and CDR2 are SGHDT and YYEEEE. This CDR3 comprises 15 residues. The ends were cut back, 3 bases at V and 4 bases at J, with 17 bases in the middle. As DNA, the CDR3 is TGTGCCAGCAGCTCGCAAAGATTAATGCTATACGAGCAGTACTTC. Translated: CASSSQRLMLYEQYF.

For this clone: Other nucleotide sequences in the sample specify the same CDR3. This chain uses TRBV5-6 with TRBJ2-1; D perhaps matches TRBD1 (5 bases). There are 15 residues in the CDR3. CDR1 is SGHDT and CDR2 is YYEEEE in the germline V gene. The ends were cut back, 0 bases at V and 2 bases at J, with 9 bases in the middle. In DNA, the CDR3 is TGTGCCAGCAGCTTGGAGCTAGGGGCCTACAATGAGCAGTTCTTC. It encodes CASSLELGAYNEQFF.

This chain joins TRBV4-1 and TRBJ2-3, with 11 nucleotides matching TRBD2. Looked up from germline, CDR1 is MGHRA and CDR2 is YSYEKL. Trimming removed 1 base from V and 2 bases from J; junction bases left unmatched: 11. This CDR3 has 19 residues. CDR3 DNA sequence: TGCGCCAGCAGCCAAGGTCGGGGGACTAGCGGTTCCTTCACAGATACGCAGTATTTT. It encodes CASSQGRGTSGSFTDTQYF.

The CDR3 DNA reads as TGTGCCAGCAGCCAAGAAGCAAACTATGGCTACACCTTC. Protein product: CASSQEANYGYTF. This sequence joins TRBV14 and TRBJ1-2; D is unclear. Between the trimmed V and J ends, which lost 0 bases and 2 bases, there was a span of 4 bases. Germline assignment: CDR1 SGHDN and CDR2 FVKESK. The CDR3 is 13 residues long. The full variable domain, in which reference TRBV14 and TRBJ1-2 provide the parts outside the CDR3, is EAGVTQFPSHSVIEKGQTVTLRCDPISGHDNLYWYRRVMGKEIKFLLHFVKESKQDESGMPNNRFLAERTGGTYSTLKVQPAELEDSGVYFCASSQEANYGYTFGSGTRLTVV.

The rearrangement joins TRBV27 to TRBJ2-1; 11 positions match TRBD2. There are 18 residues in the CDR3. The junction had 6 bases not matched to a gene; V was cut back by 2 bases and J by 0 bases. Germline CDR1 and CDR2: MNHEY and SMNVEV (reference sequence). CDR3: CASSLLAGGFVSYNEQFF. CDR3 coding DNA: TGTGCCAGCAGTTTACTAGCGGGAGGTTTTGTCTCCTACAATGAGCAGTTCTTC.

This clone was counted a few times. This chain's CDR3 is CAWSVDQTASEQFF. The CDR3 nucleotides read TGTGCCTGGAGTGTGGACCAAACGGCGTCTGAGCAGTTCTTC. V gene TRBV30 combines with J gene TRBJ2-1; D is unresolved. The V end lost 0 bases, the J end lost 9 bases, and 15 bases lay between the germline ends. There are 14 residues in the CDR3. Per germline, CDR1 GTSNPN and CDR2 SVGIG (reference sequence).

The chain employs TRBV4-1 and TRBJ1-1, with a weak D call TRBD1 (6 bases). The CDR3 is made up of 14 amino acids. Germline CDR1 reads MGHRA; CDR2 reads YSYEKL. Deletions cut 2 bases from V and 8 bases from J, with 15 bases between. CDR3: CASSQIGGFLEAFF. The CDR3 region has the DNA TGCGCCAGCAGCCAAATAGGGGGATTTTTAGAAGCTTTCTTT.

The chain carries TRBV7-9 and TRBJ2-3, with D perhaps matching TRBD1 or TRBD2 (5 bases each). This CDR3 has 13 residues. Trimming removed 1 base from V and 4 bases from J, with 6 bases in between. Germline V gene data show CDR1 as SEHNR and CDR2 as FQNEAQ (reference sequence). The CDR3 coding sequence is TGTGCCAGCAGCTTAGTGGGGGCAGATACGCAGTATTTT. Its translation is CASSLVGADTQYF.

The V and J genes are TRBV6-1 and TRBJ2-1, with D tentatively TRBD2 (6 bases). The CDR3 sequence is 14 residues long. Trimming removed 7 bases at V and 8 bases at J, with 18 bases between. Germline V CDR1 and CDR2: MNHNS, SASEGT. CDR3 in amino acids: CASTPTGGLHEQFF. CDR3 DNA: TGTGCCAGCACCCCAACTGGAGGGTTGCATGAGCAGTTCTTC.

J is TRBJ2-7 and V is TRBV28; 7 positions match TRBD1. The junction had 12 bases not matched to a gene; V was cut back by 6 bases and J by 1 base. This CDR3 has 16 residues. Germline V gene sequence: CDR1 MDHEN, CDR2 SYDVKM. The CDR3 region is CASRRLYRDRSYEQYF. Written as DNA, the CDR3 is TGTGCCAGCAGACGCTTATACCGGGACAGATCCTACGAGCAGTACTTC. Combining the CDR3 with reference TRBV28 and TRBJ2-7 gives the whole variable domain DVKVTQSSRYLVKRTGEKVFLECVQDMDHENMFWYRQDPGLGLRLIYFSYDVKMKEKGDIPEGYSVSREKKERFSLILESASTNQTSMYLCASRRLYRDRSYEQYFGPGTRLTVT.

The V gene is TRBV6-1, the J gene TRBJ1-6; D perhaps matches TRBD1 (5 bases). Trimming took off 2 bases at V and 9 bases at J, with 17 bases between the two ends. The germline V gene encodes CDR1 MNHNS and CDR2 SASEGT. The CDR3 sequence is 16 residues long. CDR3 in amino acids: CASSESQGTMGSPLHF. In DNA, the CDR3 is TGTGCCAGCAGTGAAAGTCAGGGAACTATGGGTTCACCCCTCCACTTT.

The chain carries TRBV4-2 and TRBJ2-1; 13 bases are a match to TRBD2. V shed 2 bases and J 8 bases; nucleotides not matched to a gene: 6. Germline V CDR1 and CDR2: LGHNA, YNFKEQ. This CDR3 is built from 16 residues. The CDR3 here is CASSQTGTSGNDEQFF. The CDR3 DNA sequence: TGTGCCAGCAGCCAAACCGGGACTAGCGGGAACGATGAGCAGTTCTTC.

The DNA for the CDR3 is TGTGCCAGCAGTCTAGGGGATTGGGAGCAGTACTTC. Protein sequence: CASSLGDWEQYF. The chain recombines TRBV25-1 with TRBJ2-7; TRBD1 is a possible D gene (5 bases). Per germline, CDR1 MGHDK and CDR2 SYGVNS. Trimming left V 5 bases short and J 7 bases short, with 12 bases between. There are 12 residues in the CDR3.

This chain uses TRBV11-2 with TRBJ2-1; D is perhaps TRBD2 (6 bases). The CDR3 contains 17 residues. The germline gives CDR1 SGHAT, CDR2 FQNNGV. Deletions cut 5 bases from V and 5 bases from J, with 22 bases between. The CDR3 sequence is CASSQRWRDSINNEQFF. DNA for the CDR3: TGTGCCAGCAGCCAAAGGTGGAGGGACTCGATAAACAATGAGCAGTTCTTC.

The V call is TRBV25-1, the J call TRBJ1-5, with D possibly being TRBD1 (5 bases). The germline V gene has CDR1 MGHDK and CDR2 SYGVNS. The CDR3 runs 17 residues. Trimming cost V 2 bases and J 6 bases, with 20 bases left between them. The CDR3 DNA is TGTGCCAGCAGTGAAGGGGAGGGGCTGCAGGAGGGTCAGCCCCAGCATTTT. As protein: CASSEGEGLQEGQPQHF.

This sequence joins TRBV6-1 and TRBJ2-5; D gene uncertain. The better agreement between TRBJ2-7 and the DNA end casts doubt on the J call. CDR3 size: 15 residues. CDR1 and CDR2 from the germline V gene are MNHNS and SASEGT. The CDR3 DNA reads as TGTGCCAGCAGTGAATACGGCGGAAGCTCCTACGAGCAGTACTTC. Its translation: CASSEYGGSSYEQYF.

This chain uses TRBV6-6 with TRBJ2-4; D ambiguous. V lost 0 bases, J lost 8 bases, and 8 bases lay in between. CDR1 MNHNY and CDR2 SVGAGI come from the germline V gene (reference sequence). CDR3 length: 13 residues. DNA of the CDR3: TGTGCCAGCAGTTACTCGTTTGAGGACATTCAGTACTTC. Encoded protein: CASSYSFEDIQYF.

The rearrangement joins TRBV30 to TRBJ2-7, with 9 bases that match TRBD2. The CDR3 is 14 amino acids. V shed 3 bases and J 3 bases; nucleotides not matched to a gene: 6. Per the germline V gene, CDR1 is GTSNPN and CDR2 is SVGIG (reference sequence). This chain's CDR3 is CAWRPGSGGYEQYF. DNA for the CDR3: TGTGCCTGGAGGCCGGGTAGCGGGGGCTACGAGCAGTACTTC.

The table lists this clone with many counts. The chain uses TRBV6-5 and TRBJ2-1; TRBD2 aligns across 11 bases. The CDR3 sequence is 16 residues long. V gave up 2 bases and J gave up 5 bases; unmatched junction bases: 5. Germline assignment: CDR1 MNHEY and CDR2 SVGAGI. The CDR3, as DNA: TGTGCCAGCAGTTACCTGGGACTAGCGGCTAACAATGAGCAGTTCTTC. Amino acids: CASSYLGLAANNEQFF.

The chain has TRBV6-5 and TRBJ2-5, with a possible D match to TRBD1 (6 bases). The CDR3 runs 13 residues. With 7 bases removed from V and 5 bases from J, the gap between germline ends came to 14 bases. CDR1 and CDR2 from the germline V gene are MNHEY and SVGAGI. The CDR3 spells CASTYARGETQYF. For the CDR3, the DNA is TGTGCCAGCACCTATGCGAGGGGGGAGACCCAGTACTTC.